These T cell receptor beta chains were read from a single sample in a study of control samples from healthy donors and cancer patients. Assay: immunoSEQ multiplex PCR; the TCRdb copy retains only in-frame clones and omits some. The sample contains 150,000 to 200,000 clones, around 96% of which appear only once. The sample consisted of blood. The receptor set was obtained from a woman in her thirties or forties in good health. The CDR3 runs from the conserved cysteine through the conserved F or W. The D gene is left open where the match is weak. Clone size is not always given. Where it is, it says once, few, many or a class for expanded clones.

D gene	V gene	J gene	clone size	CDR3 protein	CDR3 DNA
NA	TRBV4-3	TRBJ1-6	NA	CASSQDIQNNSPLHF	TGCGCCAGCAGCCAAGATATCCAGAATAATTCACCCCTCCACTTT
TRBD2	TRBV10-3	TRBJ2-3	NA	CAIRPPLLAGDTDTQYF	TGTGCCATCAGGCCCCCCCTACTAGCGGGGGACACAGATACGCAGTATTTT
NA	TRBV5-1	TRBJ2-3	NA	CASSSPGPSSTDTQYF	TGCGCCAGCAGCTCGCCGGGACCTTCTAGCACAGATACGCAGTATTTT
NA	TRBV19	TRBJ1-6	NA	CASSINGQGISSPLHF	TGTGCCAGTAGTATTAACGGCCAGGGGATCAGTTCACCCCTCCACTTT
NA	TRBV6-2/TRBV6-3	TRBJ2-7	NA	CASSYYVVHTYEQYF	TGTGCCAGCAGTTACTACGTGGTACATACCTACGAGCAGTACTTC
TRBD1	TRBV6-5	TRBJ2-7	NA	CASSKDRGVYEQYF	TGTGCCAGCAGTAAGGACAGGGGGGTCTACGAGCAGTACTTC
NA	TRBV15	TRBJ2-1	NA	CATSAQTASSYNEQFF	TGTGCCACCAGCGCTCAGACTGCCAGCTCCTACAATGAGCAGTTCTTC
NA	TRBV30	TRBJ1-1	NA	CAWSRTTEAFF	TGTGCCTGGAGTCGGACCACTGAAGCTTTCTTT
NA	TRBV27	TRBJ1-1	once	CASGKRNTEAFF	TGTGCCAGCGGAAAGAGAAACACTGAAGCTTTCTTT
TRBD2	TRBV12-5	TRBJ2-3	NA	CASGLVGGIKDTQYF	TGTGCTAGTGGTTTGGTGGGAGGGATCAAGGATACGCAGTATTTT
NA	TRBV7-9	TRBJ1-5	NA	CASSDPDQPQHF	TGTGCCAGCAGCGATCCCGATCAGCCCCAGCATTTT
NA	TRBV5-6	TRBJ1-4	NA	CASSFSPGLNEKLFF	TGTGCCAGCAGCTTTTCTCCGGGTCTTAATGAAAAACTGTTTTTT
NA	TRBV2	TRBJ1-6	NA	CASSERKTAYSPLHF	TGTGCCAGCAGTGAAAGAAAGACAGCTTATTCACCCCTCCACTTT
TRBD1	TRBV7-2	TRBJ1-2	once	CASSKDRGFYGYTF	TGTGCCAGCAGCAAGGACAGGGGGTTCTATGGCTACACCTTC
NA	TRBV11-2	TRBJ1-4	NA	CASSPDRLEKLFF	TGTGCCAGCAGCCCAGACAGGCTTGAAAAACTGTTTTTT
NA	TRBV3-1/TRBV3-2	TRBJ1-5	few	CASSQDLLGQPQHF	TGTGCCAGCAGCCAAGATCTTCTGGGTCAGCCCCAGCATTTT
NA	TRBV7-2	TRBJ2-7	NA	CASSLNSGWTSYEQYF	TGTGCCAGCAGCTTAAACTCGGGCTGGACCTCCTACGAGCAGTACTTC
NA	TRBV9	TRBJ2-1	NA	CASSVVGRLNEQFF	TGTGCCAGCAGCGTAGTGGGTCGACTCAATGAGCAGTTCTTC
NA	TRBV28	TRBJ1-4	NA	CASSLRGFREKLFF	TGTGCCAGCAGTTTACGGGGGTTTCGGGAAAAACTGTTTTTT
NA	TRBV7-2	TRBJ2-7	NA	CASSLAILSYEQYF	TGTGCCAGCAGCTTAGCTATCCTCTCCTACGAGCAGTACTTC
TRBD2	TRBV18	TRBJ2-7	NA	CASSPGYGTPVAGEQYF	TGTGCCAGCTCACCGGGGTACGGGACTCCGGTAGCGGGCGAGCAGTACTTC
NA	TRBV7-9	TRBJ1-1	NA	CASSLASGNTEAFF	TGTGCCAGCAGCTTAGCGTCGGGGAACACTGAAGCTTTCTTT
TRBD1	TRBV6-1	TRBJ1-1	NA	CASSEELAGGTEAFF	TGTGCCAGCAGTGAAGAATTGGCAGGGGGCACTGAAGCTTTCTTT
TRBD1	TRBV28	TRBJ1-4	NA	CATDRGLPTNEKLFF	TGTGCCACGGACAGGGGGCTCCCAACTAATGAAAAACTGTTTTTT
NA	TRBV5-4	TRBJ2-3	NA	CASSLFGTISTDTQYF	TGTGCCAGCAGCTTGTTTGGGACCATTAGCACAGATACGCAGTATTTT
NA	TRBV5-5	TRBJ1-6	NA	CASSLEPDPIGGSPLHF	TGTGCCAGCAGCTTGGAGCCCGACCCCATTGGAGGATCACCCCTCCACTTT
TRBD1	TRBV6-5	TRBJ1-1	NA	CASARDRLNTEAFF	TGTGCCAGCGCGAGGGACAGACTTAACACTGAAGCTTTCTTT
TRBD1	TRBV6-4	TRBJ2-1	NA	CASSDSRDRGGHNEQFF	TGTGCCAGCAGTGACTCGCGGGACAGGGGAGGTCACAATGAGCAGTTCTTC
NA	TRBV18	TRBJ2-7	NA	CASSPGQSSYEQYF	TGTGCCAGCTCACCAGGGCAGAGCTCCTACGAGCAGTACTTC
NA	TRBV19	TRBJ1-3	NA	CASSISRFSGNTIYF	TGTGCCAGTAGTATTAGTAGATTCTCTGGAAACACCATATATTTT
TRBD2	TRBV27	TRBJ2-7	NA	CASRPRGLAVRKQYF	TGTGCCAGCCGACCTCGAGGGCTAGCGGTCCGCAAGCAGTACTTC
NA	TRBV18	TRBJ1-1	NA	CASSPPANTEAFF	TGTGCCAGCTCACCGCCAGCGAACACTGAAGCTTTCTTT
TRBD1	TRBV9	TRBJ1-6	NA	CASSVVAGGNNSPLHF	TGTGCCAGCAGCGTAGTCGCAGGGGGAAATAATTCACCCCTCCACTTT
TRBD1	TRBV6-6	TRBJ1-1	NA	CASSPGTGAWGTEAFF	TGTGCCAGCTCACCGGGGACAGGGGCGTGGGGCACTGAAGCTTTCTTT
NA	TRBV9	TRBJ1-1	NA	CASSRREGTEAFF	TGTGCCAGCAGTAGGAGGGAGGGCACTGAAGCTTTCTTT
NA	TRBV18	TRBJ1-1	NA	CASSPSLKVNTEAFF	TGTGCCAGCTCACCAAGTTTAAAAGTGAACACTGAAGCTTTCTTT